This T cell receptor (beta chain) was captured in a study of response to subunit inactivated influenza vaccine. Overall study findings and caveats: The authors proposed limited new T cell recruitment per seasonal influenza vaccination.

The sample holds a few counts of this clonotype. Antigen: not known. TCRdb redid the calling of the RT-PCR reads with MiXCR, one entry per CDR3 protein. The sample lists 500,000 to 600,000 distinct CDR3 sequences, over 9.5% seen once, with roughly 10% in the top ten. Germline loops: CDR1 LGHDT, CDR2 YNNKEL (reference sequence). V shed 1 base and J shed 9 bases, with 13 bases lying between them. CDR3 length equals 13 residues. Source: PBMCs from blood, taken on the day of vaccination. The source is a man aged 45 to 65 who received an inactivated influenza vaccine. The chain uses TRBV3-1 and TRBJ2-7, with D possibly being TRBD1 or TRBD2 (6 bases each). The CDR3 nucleotides are TGTGCCAGCAGCCAAGGGGGGGCGGGGATGCAGTACTTC. It translates to CASSQGGAGMQYF.